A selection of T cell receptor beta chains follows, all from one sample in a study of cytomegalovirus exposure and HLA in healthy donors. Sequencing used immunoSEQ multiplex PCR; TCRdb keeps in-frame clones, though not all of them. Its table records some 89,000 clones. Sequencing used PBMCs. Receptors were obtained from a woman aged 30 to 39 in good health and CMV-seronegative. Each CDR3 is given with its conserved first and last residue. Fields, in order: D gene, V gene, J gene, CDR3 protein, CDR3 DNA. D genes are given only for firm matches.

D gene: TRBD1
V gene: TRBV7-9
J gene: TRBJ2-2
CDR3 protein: CASSGQVVNTGELFF
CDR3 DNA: TGTGCCAGCAGCGGACAGGTTGTAAACACCGGGGAGCTGTTTTTT

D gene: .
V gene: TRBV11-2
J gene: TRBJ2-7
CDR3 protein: CASSFMQGSPYEQYF
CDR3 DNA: TGTGCCAGCAGCTTTATGCAGGGAAGCCCCTACGAGCAGTACTTC

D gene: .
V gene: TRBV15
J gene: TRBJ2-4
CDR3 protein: CATSRENFRSVNNLAKNIQYF
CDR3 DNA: TGTGCCACCAGCAGAGAAAATTTCAGGTCGGTCAACAACCTAGCCAAAAACATTCAGTACTTC

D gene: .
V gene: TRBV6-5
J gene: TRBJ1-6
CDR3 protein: CASSYLKGEIDSPLHF
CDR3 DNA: TGTGCCAGCAGTTACCTCAAGGGGGAAATTGATTCACCCCTCCACTTT

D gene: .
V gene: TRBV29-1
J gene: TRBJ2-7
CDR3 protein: CSVGGRDSYEQYF
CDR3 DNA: TGCAGCGTTGGCGGACGGGACTCCTACGAGCAGTACTTC

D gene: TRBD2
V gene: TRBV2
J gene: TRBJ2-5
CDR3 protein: CASSVRGDTETQYF
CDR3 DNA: TGTGCCAGCAGTGTCCGGGGGGATACGGAGACCCAGTACTTC

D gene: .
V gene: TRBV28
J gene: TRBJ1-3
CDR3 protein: CASIFRVCGNTIYF
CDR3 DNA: TGTGCCAGCATATTCAGGGTTTGTGGAAACACCATATATTTT

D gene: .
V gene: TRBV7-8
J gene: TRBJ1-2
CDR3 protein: CASSLMTGPNYGYTF
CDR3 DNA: TGTGCCAGCAGCTTAATGACAGGACCCAACTATGGCTACACCTTC

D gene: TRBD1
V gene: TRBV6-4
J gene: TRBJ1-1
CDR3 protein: CASSEGQASEAFF
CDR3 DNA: TGTGCCAGCAGTGAGGGACAGGCCTCTGAAGCTTTCTTT

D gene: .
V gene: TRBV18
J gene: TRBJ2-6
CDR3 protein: CASSPSGGANVLTF
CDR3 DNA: TGTGCCAGCTCACCCTCGGGTGGGGCCAACGTCCTGACTTTC

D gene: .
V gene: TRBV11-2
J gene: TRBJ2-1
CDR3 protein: CASSLDRQNEQFF
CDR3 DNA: TGTGCCAGCAGCTTAGATCGCCAGAATGAGCAGTTCTTC

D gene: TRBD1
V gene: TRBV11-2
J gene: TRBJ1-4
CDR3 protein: CASSAKGAWDEKLFF
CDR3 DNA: TGTGCCAGCAGCGCAAAGGGGGCATGGGATGAAAAACTGTTTTTT

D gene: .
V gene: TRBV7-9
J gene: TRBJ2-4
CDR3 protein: CASSSGDTLAKNIQYF
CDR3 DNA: TGTGCCAGCAGCTCCGGGGACACTCTAGCCAAAAACATTCAGTACTTC

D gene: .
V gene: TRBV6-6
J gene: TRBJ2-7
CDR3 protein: CASSYPGTSYEQYF
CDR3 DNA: TGTGCCAGCAGTTACCCCGGGACTTCCTACGAGCAGTACTTC

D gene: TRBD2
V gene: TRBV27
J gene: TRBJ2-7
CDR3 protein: CASSSGQGGDEQYF
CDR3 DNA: TGTGCCAGCAGTTCAGGGCAGGGAGGGGACGAGCAGTACTTC

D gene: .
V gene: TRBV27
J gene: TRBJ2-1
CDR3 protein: CASSLFGTLNEQFF
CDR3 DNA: TGTGCCAGCAGTTTATTCGGGACTCTCAATGAGCAGTTCTTC

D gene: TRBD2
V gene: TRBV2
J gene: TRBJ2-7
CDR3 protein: CASSDPLAAYEQYF
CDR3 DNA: TGTGCCAGCAGTGATCCCCTAGCGGCCTACGAGCAGTACTTC

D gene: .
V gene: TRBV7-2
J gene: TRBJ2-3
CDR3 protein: CASSVGVITDTQYF
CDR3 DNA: TGTGCCAGCAGCGTCGGGGTAATCACAGATACGCAGTATTTT

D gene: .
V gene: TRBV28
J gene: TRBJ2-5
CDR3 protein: CASSFPGGETQYF
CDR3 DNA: TGTGCCAGCAGTTTTCCTGGGGGGGAGACCCAGTACTTC

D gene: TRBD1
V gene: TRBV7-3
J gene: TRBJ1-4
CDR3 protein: CASSQGAEEKLFF
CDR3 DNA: TGTGCCAGCAGTCAGGGGGCAGAAGAAAAACTGTTTTTT

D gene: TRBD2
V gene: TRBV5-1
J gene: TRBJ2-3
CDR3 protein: CASSPSGWVSTDTQYF
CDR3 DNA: TGCGCCAGCAGTCCTAGCGGTTGGGTGAGCACAGATACGCAGTATTTT

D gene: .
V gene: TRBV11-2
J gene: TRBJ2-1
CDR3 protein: CASSPISGPSYNEQFF
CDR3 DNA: TGTGCCAGCAGCCCCATTAGCGGTCCTTCCTACAATGAGCAGTTCTTC

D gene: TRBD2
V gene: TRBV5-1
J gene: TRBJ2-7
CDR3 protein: CASSSGLNYEQYF
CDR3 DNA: TGCGCCAGCAGCTCGGGACTAAACTACGAGCAGTACTTC

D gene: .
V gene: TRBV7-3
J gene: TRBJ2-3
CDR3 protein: CASSLSGTDTQYF
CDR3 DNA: TGTGCCAGCAGCTTATCGGGCACAGATACGCAGTATTTT

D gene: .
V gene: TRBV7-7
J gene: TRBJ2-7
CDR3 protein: CASSLGAGGYEQYF
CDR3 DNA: TGTGCTAGCAGCTTAGGGGCAGGGGGGTACGAGCAGTACTTC

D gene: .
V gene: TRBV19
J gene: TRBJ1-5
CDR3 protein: CASSRGRVADQPQHF
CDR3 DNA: TGTGCCAGTAGTAGAGGCAGGGTTGCCGATCAGCCCCAGCATTTT

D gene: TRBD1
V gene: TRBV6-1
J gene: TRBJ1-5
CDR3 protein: CATYRGPGNQPQHF
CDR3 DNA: TGTGCCACCTACAGGGGGCCGGGGAATCAGCCCCAGCATTTT

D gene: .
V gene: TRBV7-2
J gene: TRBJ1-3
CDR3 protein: CASSPLGRASGNTIYF
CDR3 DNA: TGTGCCAGCAGCCCCCTGGGGAGGGCTTCTGGAAACACCATATATTTT

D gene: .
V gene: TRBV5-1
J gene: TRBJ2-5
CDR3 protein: CASSYQRSQETQYF
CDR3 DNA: TGCGCCAGCAGCTACCAGCGGAGCCAAGAGACCCAGTACTTC

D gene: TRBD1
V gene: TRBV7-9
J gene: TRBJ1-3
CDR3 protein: CASSLGAGGTGNTIYF
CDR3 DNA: TGTGCCAGCAGCTTAGGGGCAGGGGGCACTGGAAATACCATATATTTT

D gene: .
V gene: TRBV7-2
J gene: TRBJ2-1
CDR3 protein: CASSFAGDNEQFF
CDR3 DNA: TGTGCCAGCAGCTTTGCTGGAGACAATGAGCAGTTCTTC

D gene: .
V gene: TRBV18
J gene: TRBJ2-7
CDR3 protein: CASSRGDDYEQYF
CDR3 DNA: TGTGCCAGCTCACGGGGGGACGACTACGAGCAGTACTTC

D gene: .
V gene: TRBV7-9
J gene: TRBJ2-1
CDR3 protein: CASSSGGYNEQFF
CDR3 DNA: TGTGCCAGCAGTTCCGGGGGTTACAATGAGCAGTTCTTC

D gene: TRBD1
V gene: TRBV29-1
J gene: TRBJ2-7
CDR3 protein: CSGLTGSSYEQYF
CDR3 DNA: TGCAGCGGTTTGACAGGGAGCTCCTACGAGCAGTACTTC

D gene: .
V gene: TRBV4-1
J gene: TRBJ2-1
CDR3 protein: CASSLTTYNEQFF
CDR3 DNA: TGCGCCAGCAGCCTAACTACCTACAATGAGCAGTTCTTC

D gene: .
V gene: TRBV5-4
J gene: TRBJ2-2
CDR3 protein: CASSRTVTNTGELFF
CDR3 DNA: TGTGCCAGCAGCCGGACAGTTACGAACACCGGGGAGCTGTTTTTT

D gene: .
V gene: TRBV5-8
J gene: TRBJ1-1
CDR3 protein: CASSLVEGISTEAFF
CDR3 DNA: TGTGCCAGCAGCTTGGTGGAGGGGATCAGCACTGAAGCTTTCTTT

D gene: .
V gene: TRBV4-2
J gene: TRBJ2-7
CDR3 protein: CASSQELQKRTIFYEQYF
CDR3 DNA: TGTGCCAGCAGCCAAGAGCTCCAAAAACGGACTATTTTCTACGAGCAGTACTTC

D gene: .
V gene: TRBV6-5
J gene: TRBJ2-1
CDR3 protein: CASSYANNEQFF
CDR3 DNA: TGTGCCAGCAGTTACGCGAACAATGAGCAGTTCTTC

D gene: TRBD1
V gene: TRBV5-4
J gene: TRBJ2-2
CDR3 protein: CASSYGTGATTGELFF
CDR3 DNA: TGTGCCAGCAGCTACGGGACAGGGGCGACCACCGGGGAGCTGTTTTTT

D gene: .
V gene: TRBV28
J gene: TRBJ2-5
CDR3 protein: CASTKGKTQYF
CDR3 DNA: TGTGCCAGCACGAAGGGGAAGACCCAGTACTTC

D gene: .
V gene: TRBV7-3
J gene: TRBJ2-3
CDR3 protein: CASSLNLQGDTQYF
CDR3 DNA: TGTGCCAGCAGCTTGAACCTCCAGGGTGATACGCAGTATTTT

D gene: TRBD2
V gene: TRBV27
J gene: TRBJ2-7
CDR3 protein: CASSMGLVYEQYF
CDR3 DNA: TGTGCCAGCAGTATGGGACTAGTCTACGAGCAGTACTTC

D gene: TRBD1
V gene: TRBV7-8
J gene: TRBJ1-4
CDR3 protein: CASSGTGLNEKLFF
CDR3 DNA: TGTGCCAGCAGCGGGACAGGGCTTAATGAAAAACTGTTTTTT

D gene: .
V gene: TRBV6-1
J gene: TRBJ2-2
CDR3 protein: CASSLDRNTGELFF
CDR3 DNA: TGTGCCAGCAGCCTGGACAGAAACACCGGGGAGCTGTTTTTT

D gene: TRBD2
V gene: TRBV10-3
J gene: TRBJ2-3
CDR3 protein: CAISELAGGPSTDTQYF
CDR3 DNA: TGTGCCATCAGTGAACTAGCGGGGGGGCCTAGCACAGATACGCAGTATTTT

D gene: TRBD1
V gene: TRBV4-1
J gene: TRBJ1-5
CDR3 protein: CASREGAGYSNQPQHF
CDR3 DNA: TGCGCCAGCAGAGAGGGGGCGGGATATAGCAATCAGCCCCAGCATTTT

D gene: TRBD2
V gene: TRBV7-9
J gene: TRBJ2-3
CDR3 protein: CASSPRGGSGGTQYF
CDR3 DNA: TGTGCCAGCAGCCCACGGGGCGGGAGTGGAGGTACGCAGTATTTT

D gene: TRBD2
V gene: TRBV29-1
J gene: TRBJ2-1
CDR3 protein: CSVEDRGGRDEQFF
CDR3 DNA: TGCAGCGTTGAAGATAGAGGCGGGAGGGATGAGCAGTTCTTC

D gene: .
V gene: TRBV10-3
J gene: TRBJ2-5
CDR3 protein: CAISESIQGIQETQYF
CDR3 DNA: TGTGCCATCAGTGAGTCAATCCAGGGCATCCAAGAGACCCAGTACTTC

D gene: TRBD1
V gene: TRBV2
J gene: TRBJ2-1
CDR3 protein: CASRDRGNEQFF
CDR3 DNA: TGTGCCAGCAGGGACAGGGGGAATGAGCAGTTCTTC